A single sample gave rise to the 3 T cell receptor beta chains below, sequenced in a study of CD8 T cells in ankylosing spondylitis. One entry per CDR3 protein results from TCRdb running MiXCR on the 5' RACE reads. The sample includes a few hundred thousand distinct CDR3 sequences, 15% to 20% seen only once; the top ten take approximately 33%. Input material: blood, either unsorted or a sorted T cell fraction (not recorded which). The receptor source for this set is a male donor with ankylosing spondylitis or in good health (not recorded which).

This clonotype was seen only a few times. This rearrangement joins TRBV5-1 to TRBJ2-7; D is perhaps TRBD1 (6 bases). V was trimmed by 4 bases and J by 4 bases, leaving 15 bases between them. Germline V gene data show CDR1 as SGHRS and CDR2 as YFSETQ. CDR3 length equals 14 residues. The CDR3 region has the DNA TGCGCCAGCAGCCCAAATCGGGACAATTACGAGCAGTACTTC. The encoded protein is CASSPNRDNYEQYF.

This chain connects TRBV6-1 to TRBJ2-3; 8 positions agree with TRBD2. The CDR3 extends over 14 amino acids. Trimming took 8 bases from V and 4 from J; bases not matched to a gene: 8. Germline V gene sequence: CDR1 MNHNS, CDR2 SASEGT. Here the CDR3 reads CASGKAGVADTQYF. CDR3 coding DNA: TGTGCCAGCGGCAAAGCGGGAGTGGCAGATACGCAGTATTTT.

The CDR3 region is CASSQGMTSTDTQYF. The DNA for the CDR3 is TGCGCCAGCAGCCAAGGCATGACTAGCACAGATACGCAGTATTTT. The chain uses TRBV4-3 and TRBJ2-3; D unclear. V shed 1 base and J shed 0 bases, with 8 bases lying between them. Germline CDR1 is LGHNA and CDR2 is YSLEER. The CDR3 sequence is 15 residues long.